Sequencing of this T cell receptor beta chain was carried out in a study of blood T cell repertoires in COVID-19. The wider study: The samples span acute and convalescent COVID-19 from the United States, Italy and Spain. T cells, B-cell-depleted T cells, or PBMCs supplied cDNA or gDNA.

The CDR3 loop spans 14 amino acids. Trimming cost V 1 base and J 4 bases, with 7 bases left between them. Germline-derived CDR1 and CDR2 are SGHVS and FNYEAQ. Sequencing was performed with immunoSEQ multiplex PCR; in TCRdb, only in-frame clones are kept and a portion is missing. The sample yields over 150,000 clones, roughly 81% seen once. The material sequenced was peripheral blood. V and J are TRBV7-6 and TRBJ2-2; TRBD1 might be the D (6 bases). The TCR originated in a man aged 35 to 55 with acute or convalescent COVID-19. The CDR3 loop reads CASSLEDSTGELFF. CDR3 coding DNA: TGTGCCAGCAGCTTAGAGGACAGCACCGGGGAGCTGTTTTTT.